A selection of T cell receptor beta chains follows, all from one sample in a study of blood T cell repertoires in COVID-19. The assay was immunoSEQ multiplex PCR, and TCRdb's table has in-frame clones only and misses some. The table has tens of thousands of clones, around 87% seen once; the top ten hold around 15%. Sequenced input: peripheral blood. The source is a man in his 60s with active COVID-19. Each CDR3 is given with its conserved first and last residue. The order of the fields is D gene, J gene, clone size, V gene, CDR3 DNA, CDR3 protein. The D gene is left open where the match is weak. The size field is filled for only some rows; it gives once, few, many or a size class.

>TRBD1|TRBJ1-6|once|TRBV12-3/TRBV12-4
TGTGCCAGCAGTTTCCAGGGGGCGAGGCCCCTCCACTTT
CASSFQGARPLHF
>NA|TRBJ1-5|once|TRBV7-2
TGTGCCAGCAGCCCCTCTTGGGGCGGACAGCCCCAGCATTTT
CASSPSWGGQPQHF
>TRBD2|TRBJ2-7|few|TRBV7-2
TGTGCCAGCAGCCCCATAGCGGGAACCTACGAGCAGTACTTC
CASSPIAGTYEQYF
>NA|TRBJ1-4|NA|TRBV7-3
TGTGCCAGCAGCGCGGGCCCCCAGGAAAAACTGTTTTTT
CASSAGPQEKLFF
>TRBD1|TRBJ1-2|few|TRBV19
TGTGCCAGTAGTACCAGGACAGGGGGAGGCTACACCTTC
CASSTRTGGGYTF
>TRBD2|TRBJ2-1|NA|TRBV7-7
TGTGCCAGCAGCTTATTAGCGGGGGCCGTCAATGAGCAGTTCTTC
CASSLLAGAVNEQFF
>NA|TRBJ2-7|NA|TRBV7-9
TGTGCCAGCAGCGCGGCCTACGAGCAGTACTTC
CASSAAYEQYF
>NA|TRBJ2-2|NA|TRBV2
TGTGCCAGCAGCGCGAACACCGGGGAGCTGTTTTTT
CASSANTGELFF
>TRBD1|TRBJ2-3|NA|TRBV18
TGTGCCAGCTCACCAGCCCCCGCAGGGGGCCCAGATACGCAGTATTTT
CASSPAPAGGPDTQYF
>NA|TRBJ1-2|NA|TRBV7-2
TGTGCCAGCAGCTCAGCAGGGGTGGGCTATGGCTACACCTTC
CASSSAGVGYGYTF
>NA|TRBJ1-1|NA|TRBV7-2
TGTGCCAGCAGCTTAGAGGCGGGGGGAGCTTTCTTT
CASSLEAGGAFF
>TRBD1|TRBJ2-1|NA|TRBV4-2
TGTGCCAGCAGCCAAGACGTGGACAGGGAGAGCCCCGAGCAGTTCTTC
CASSQDVDRESPEQFF
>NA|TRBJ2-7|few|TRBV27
TGTGCCAGCAGTTTGGGAGGGGGCTACGAGCAGTACTTC
CASSLGGGYEQYF
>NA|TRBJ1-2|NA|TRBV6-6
TGTGCCAGCAGTTACGGCGACAGCCACAACTATGGCTACACCTTC
CASSYGDSHNYGYTF
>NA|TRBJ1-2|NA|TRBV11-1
TGTGCCAGCAGCTCCGGGACTTCTCGGTACACCTTC
CASSSGTSRYTF
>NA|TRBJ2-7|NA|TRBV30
TGTGCCTGGAGTCCGAGCCCGTACGTGGGGAGAGGACGCTCCTACGAGCAGTACTTC
CAWSPSPYVGRGRSYEQYF
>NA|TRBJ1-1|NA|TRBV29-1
TGCAGCGCCCCACCCGAGGTTGGCGGAGAAGCTTTCTTT
CSAPPEVGGEAFF
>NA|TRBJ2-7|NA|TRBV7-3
TGTGCCAGCAGCCTGGGTGGGCCTTCGCAATCCTACGAGCAGTACTTC
CASSLGGPSQSYEQYF
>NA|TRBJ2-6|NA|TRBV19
TGTGCCAGCCAAATCTCTGGGGCCAACGTCCTGACTTTC
CASQISGANVLTF
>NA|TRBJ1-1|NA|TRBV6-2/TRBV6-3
TGTGCCAGCAGTTATGCGGGATTTAACACTGAAGCTTTCTTT
CASSYAGFNTEAFF
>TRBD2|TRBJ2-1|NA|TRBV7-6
TGTGCCAGCAGCTTACGGACTAGCGGGGGGATCCCCTACAATGAGCAGTTCTTC
CASSLRTSGGIPYNEQFF
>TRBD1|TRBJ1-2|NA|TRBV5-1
TGCGCCAGCAGCCAGTTGACAGGGACCTATGGCTACACCTTC
CASSQLTGTYGYTF
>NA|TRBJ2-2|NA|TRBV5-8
TGTGCCAGCAGCTTTGAGCCCAACACCGGGGAGCTGTTTTTT
CASSFEPNTGELFF
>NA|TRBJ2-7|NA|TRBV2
TGTGCCAGCAGCGAATGGGTTTCAGGGATCATTACCCTATACGAGCAGTACTTC
CASSEWVSGIITLYEQYF
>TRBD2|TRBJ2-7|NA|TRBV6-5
TGTGCCAGCACTCCCGCGGCGGGAGGGAACGAGCAGTACTTC
CASTPAAGGNEQYF
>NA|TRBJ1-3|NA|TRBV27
TGTGCCAGCAAGTGGGACAACTCTGGAAACACCATATATTTT
CASKWDNSGNTIYF
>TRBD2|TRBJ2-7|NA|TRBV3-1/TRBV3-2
TGTGCCAGCAGCCAGGCGGGAGTAGGGTACGAGCAGTACTTC
CASSQAGVGYEQYF
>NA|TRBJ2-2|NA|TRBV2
TGTGCCAGCAGTGAATCGGGACTTTCCCACACCGGGGAGCTGTTTTTT
CASSESGLSHTGELFF
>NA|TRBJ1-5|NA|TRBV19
TGTGCCAGCTCCTTTAGCAATCAGCCCCAGCATTTT
CASSFSNQPQHF
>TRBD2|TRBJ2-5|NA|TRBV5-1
TGCGCCAGCAGCACCGGGGGGGCCGGAGAAGAGACCCAGTACTTC
CASSTGGAGEETQYF
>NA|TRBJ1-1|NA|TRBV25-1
TGTGCCAGCTCAACAGGGTTGGACACTGAAGCTTTCTTT
CASSTGLDTEAFF
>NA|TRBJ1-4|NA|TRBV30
TGTGCCTGGAGTGTACAGTACAGGGACAATGAAAAACTGTTTTTT
CAWSVQYRDNEKLFF
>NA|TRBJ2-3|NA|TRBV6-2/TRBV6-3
TGTGCCAGCAGTTATCCAGGGCCCACAGATACGCAGTATTTT
CASSYPGPTDTQYF
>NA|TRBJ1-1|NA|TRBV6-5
TGTGCCAGCATAGGACAGATGAACACTGAAGCTTTCTTT
CASIGQMNTEAFF
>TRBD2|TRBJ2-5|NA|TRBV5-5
TGTGCCAGCAGCTTGGGGGGACTAGAGGGAGAGACCCAGTACTTC
CASSLGGLEGETQYF
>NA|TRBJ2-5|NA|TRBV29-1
TGCAGCGGTTACCGGGAGACACAAGAGACCCAGTACTTC
CSGYRETQETQYF
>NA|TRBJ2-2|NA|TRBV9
TGTGCCAGCAGCCCCAGCGGCGGGGAGGCCACCGGGGAGCTGTTTTTT
CASSPSGGEATGELFF
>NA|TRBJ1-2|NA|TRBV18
TGTGCCAGCTCTCCGGATCTGGGGGCTTATGGCTACACCTTC
CASSPDLGAYGYTF
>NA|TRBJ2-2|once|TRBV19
TGTGCCAGCAATCTCAGGGGCCTGAACACCGGGGAGCTGTTTTTT
CASNLRGLNTGELFF
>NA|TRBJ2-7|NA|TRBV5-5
TGTGCCAGCAGCTTTCTAGAGGATCAGTACTTC
CASSFLEDQYF
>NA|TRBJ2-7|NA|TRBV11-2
TGTGCCAGCAGCTTAGGTGGCCAGACCTACGAGCAGTACTTC
CASSLGGQTYEQYF
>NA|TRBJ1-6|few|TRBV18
TGTGCCAGCTCACCGGGGTGGAGGGTGGCCAATTCACCCCTCCACTTT
CASSPGWRVANSPLHF
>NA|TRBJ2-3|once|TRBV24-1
TGTGCCACCAGTGATCCCTTGACTCCAGATACGCAGTATTTT
CATSDPLTPDTQYF
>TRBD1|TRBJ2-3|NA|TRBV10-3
TGTGCCACGACAAAGGGGGCCGGAGATACGCAGTATTTT
CATTKGAGDTQYF
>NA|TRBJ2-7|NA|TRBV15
TGTGCCACCAGCAGAGGGTCGAGCTACGAGCAGTACTTC
CATSRGSSYEQYF
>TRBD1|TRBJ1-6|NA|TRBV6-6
TGTGCCAGCAGTTCGATCCGGGACAGGGAGTCACCCCTCCACTTT
CASSSIRDRESPLHF
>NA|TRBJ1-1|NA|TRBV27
TGTGCCAGCAGTGGCAGGGAGGGAACTGAAGCTTTCTTT
CASSGREGTEAFF
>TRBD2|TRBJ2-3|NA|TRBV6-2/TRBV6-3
TGTGCCAGCAGTTACACGCGGGGGGTCCTCACAGATACGCAGTATTTT
CASSYTRGVLTDTQYF